This T cell receptor (beta chain) was obtained from a study of blood T cell repertoires in COVID-19 (dated by TCRdb to 2020 to 2021). Regarding the research as a whole: Collaborator samples came from the United States, Italy and Spain and covered acute and convalescent phases of COVID-19. The prospective study material was composed of cDNA or gDNA derived from T cells, B-cell-depleted T cells, or PBMCs. Deeply sampled blood TCRbeta repertoires from subjects exposed to, actively infected with, or recovered from COVID-19 were included in the dataset. The samples were drawn from the first 160 participants of the ongoing ImmuneRACE study and from 950 to 1,500 subjects provided by 6 global collaborators. The repertoires were released in a freely available public database meant as a resource for research on the immune response to SARS-CoV-2. A de-identified subject ID, COVID-19 status, age in years and sex were almost always included in the sample metadata. Where available, HLA class I and class II types were taken from metadata supplied by the sample provider and were not determined by assay-based typing.

Whole blood was collected in K2EDTA tubes by collaborating institutions according to the institutions' own protocols. For TCRbeta analysis, collaborator samples were shipped as frozen whole blood, as isolated PBMCs, or as DNA extracted from either sample type. General conclusions and limits of the study: The amount of clinical and demographic metadata varied by source and participant and was provided uncurated.

According to the germline V gene (reference sequence), CDR1 reads SEHNR and CDR2 reads FQNEAQ. Trimming takes 5 bases from V and 4 bases from J, and the germline ends sit 14 bases apart. Inclusive of the bounding cysteine and phenylalanine, the CDR3 is 14 residues long. The entry retains the CDR3 DNA only, 42 bases that are in frame from base 1. Concerning this clone itself: The specificity of this receptor is unknown. Nothing much larger sits one base from this clone, and base qualities are not available.

The immunoSEQ Assay, a bias-controlled multiplex PCR, was used to amplify TCRbeta CDR3 regions from genomic DNA. The study's own analysis went as follows. Nucleated cell counts per sample were estimated from amplification of reference gene primers within the assay. To quantify the absolute abundance of each unique TCRbeta CDR3 rearrangement, sequence reads were collapsed and filtered. For each sample, productive Simpson clonality was calculated by taking the square root of Simpson's diversity index across productive rearrangements. TCRdb obtained this table from immuneACCESS and retained in-frame rearrangements with V and J assigned. These tables miss some clones; where compared with another copy, unresolved V genes account for less than half of the shortfall, and the remainder is unexplained. Clone size and V and J calls were adopted from that table, with D and trimming inferred from the DNA. This sample gives roughly 70,000 clones in total; 70% to 90% of them show up just once. The ten biggest clones cover 4.8% of the sample.

The source material was peripheral blood. The chain is made from TRBV7-9 and TRBJ1-1, with no reliable assignment of the D segment. The sequence derives from a woman of 80 years or more with active or convalescent COVID-19. DNA sequence: TGTGCCAGCAGCGAAATTTCGGGAAGCACTGAAGCTTTCTTT. It encodes CASSEISGSTEAFF.